Listed below are T cell receptor beta chains from one sample, sequenced in a study of cytomegalovirus exposure and HLA in healthy donors. Using immunoSEQ multiplex PCR, the repertoire was profiled, and TCRdb retains in-frame clones only, with some absent. This sample yields roughly 120,000 clones, of which more than 65% are seen a single time; approximately 5.5% belongs to the top ten. The source material was PBMCs. These receptor sequences come from a young man in good health and CMV-seropositive. CDR3s include the opening cysteine and the closing phenylalanine or tryptophan. The D gene is left open where the match is weak. Some rows mark clone size as missing; the rest say once, few, many or name a class of expanded clone.

13	NA	TRBD1	TRBV18	TRBJ2-4	CASSPDRGNIQYF	TGTGCCAGCTCCCCGGACAGGGGAAACATTCAGTACTTC
15	NA	NA	TRBV5-1	TRBJ2-7	CASSPDGQPSYEQYF	TGCGCCAGCAGCCCGGACGGACAGCCCTCCTACGAGCAGTACTTC
14	NA	NA	TRBV6-5	TRBJ1-2	CASSYSGLIYGYTF	TGTGCCAGCAGTTACTCGGGGCTGATTTATGGCTACACCTTC
15	NA	TRBD1	TRBV2	TRBJ1-5	CASSVQGVSNQPQHF	TGTGCCAGCAGTGTTCAGGGGGTTAGCAATCAGCCCCAGCATTTT
13	NA	NA	TRBV30	TRBJ1-6	CAWDYRNNSPLHF	TGTGCCTGGGACTACAGAAATAATTCACCCCTCCACTTT
13	NA	TRBD1	TRBV19	TRBJ1-1	CASRRGQYAEAFF	TGTGCCAGTAGGAGGGGACAGTATGCTGAAGCTTTCTTT
15	few	TRBD2	TRBV6-5	TRBJ2-7	CASSYSSGGAYEQYF	TGTGCCAGCAGTTACTCTAGCGGGGGGGCCTACGAGCAGTACTTC
15	NA	NA	TRBV6-5	TRBJ2-7	CASSTGRRGTREQYF	TGTGCCAGCAGTACGGGACGGCGGGGTACACGCGAGCAGTACTTC
13	NA	NA	TRBV5-1	TRBJ2-7	CASSLDFTYEQYF	TGCGCCAGCAGCTTGGATTTCACCTACGAGCAGTACTTC
14	NA	NA	TRBV7-2	TRBJ2-2	CASSLNRITGELFF	TGTGCCAGCAGCCTTAACAGGATCACCGGGGAGCTGTTTTTT
17	NA	NA	TRBV7-6	TRBJ1-4	CASSLGFGGSTNEKLFF	TGTGCCAGCAGCTTAGGATTTGGGGGCTCAACTAATGAAAAACTGTTTTTT
13	NA	NA	TRBV7-9	TRBJ2-7	CASSLVRGIEQYF	TGTGCCAGCAGCTTAGTCCGGGGGATCGAGCAGTACTTC
16	NA	NA	TRBV7-6	TRBJ2-3	CASSPTSFFTTDTQYF	TGTGCCAGCAGTCCTACCTCATTTTTTACCACAGATACGCAGTATTTT
14	few	NA	TRBV14	TRBJ2-7	CASSLKMGPYEQYF	TGTGCCAGCAGCCTCAAGATGGGGCCATACGAGCAGTACTTC
15	NA	TRBD2	TRBV6-6	TRBJ2-7	CASLLAGGPFYEQYF	TGTGCCAGTCTACTAGCGGGAGGGCCATTCTACGAGCAGTACTTC
15	NA	NA	TRBV7-9	TRBJ1-4	CASSPVGEANEKLFF	TGTGCCAGCAGCCCGGTGGGGGAGGCTAATGAAAAACTGTTTTTT
15	NA	TRBD1	TRBV5-6	TRBJ1-5	CASSIGQGGARPQHF	TGTGCCAGCAGCATAGGACAGGGGGGGGCGAGGCCCCAGCATTTT
13	NA	TRBD1	TRBV7-7	TRBJ2-1	CASSRGQVYEQFF	TGTGCTAGCAGCCGGGGACAGGTGTATGAGCAGTTCTTC
15	once	TRBD2	TRBV7-8	TRBJ2-1	CASSPGPSGRGEQFF	TGTGCCAGCAGCCCAGGGCCTAGCGGGAGGGGTGAGCAGTTCTTC
16	few	NA	TRBV10-3	TRBJ1-1	CAISEPGQRINTEAFF	TGTGCCATCAGTGAGCCCGGACAGAGGATTAACACTGAAGCTTTCTTT
16	NA	TRBD1	TRBV19	TRBJ2-1	CASSGDSPRSYNEQFF	TGTGCCAGTAGTGGGGACAGTCCACGGTCCTACAATGAGCAGTTCTTC
15	NA	NA	TRBV2	TRBJ1-2	CASMDPGAPLYGYTF	TGTGCCAGCATGGATCCAGGGGCCCCCCTCTATGGCTACACCTTC
14	NA	NA	TRBV5-1	TRBJ1-3	CASSAWEPGNTIYF	TGCGCCAGCAGCGCATGGGAGCCTGGAAACACCATATATTTT
13	once	TRBD1	TRBV30	TRBJ1-1	CAWSRTGWTEAFF	TGTGCCTGGAGTCGGACAGGGTGGACTGAAGCTTTCTTT
14	NA	TRBD1	TRBV9	TRBJ1-2	CASSLQAQGDGYTF	TGTGCCAGCAGCCTCCAGGCCCAGGGGGATGGCTACACCTTC
17	NA	TRBD1	TRBV7-9	TRBJ1-1	CASSRSRDRGWSTEAFF	TGTGCCAGCAGCCGAAGCCGGGACAGGGGATGGTCCACTGAAGCTTTCTTT
11	NA	TRBD1	TRBV6-5	TRBJ1-2	CASSSGGGYTF	TGTGCCAGCAGTTCAGGGGGCGGCTACACCTTC
13	NA	NA	TRBV5-1	TRBJ2-2	CASSLFQTGELFF	TGCGCCAGCAGCTTGTTCCAGACCGGGGAGCTGTTTTTT
14	NA	TRBD2	TRBV6-4	TRBJ2-7	CASSEVGGPYEQYF	TGTGCCAGCAGTGAAGTGGGAGGGCCCTACGAGCAGTACTTC
17	NA	TRBD1	TRBV19	TRBJ1-4	CASKNRGHPRTNEKLFF	TGTGCCAGTAAGAACAGGGGCCACCCTCGAACTAATGAAAAACTGTTTTTT
17	NA	TRBD2	TRBV5-1	TRBJ2-1	CASSWSGRAVVRNEQFF	TGCGCCAGCAGCTGGAGCGGGAGGGCCGTTGTCCGCAATGAGCAGTTCTTC
18	few	TRBD1	TRBV5-1	TRBJ2-7	CASSFRQGAGSRSYEQYF	TGCGCCAGCAGCTTCCGACAGGGGGCTGGTTCGAGATCCTACGAGCAGTACTTC
13	NA	NA	TRBV13	TRBJ1-2	CASSSRGSHGYTF	TGTGCCAGCAGCTCTAGAGGCTCTCATGGCTACACCTTC
14	NA	TRBD1	TRBV7-9	TRBJ1-6	CSSSSDRGQSPLHF	TGTTCCAGCAGCTCCGACAGGGGTCAATCACCCCTCCACTTT
12	once	NA	TRBV6-5	TRBJ1-1	CASSYSQGKAFF	TGTGCCAGCAGTTACTCCCAGGGGAAAGCTTTCTTT
13	NA	TRBD1	TRBV2	TRBJ1-5	CASSGDRSQPQHF	TGTGCCAGCAGCGGGGACAGGAGTCAGCCCCAGCATTTT
14	NA	NA	TRBV9	TRBJ2-7	CASSVALGNYEQYF	TGTGCCAGCAGCGTAGCACTCGGGAACTACGAGCAGTACTTC
13	NA	TRBD1	TRBV5-1	TRBJ1-1	CASSLNDRGEAFF	TGCGCCAGCAGCTTGAACGACAGGGGAGAAGCTTTCTTT
14	NA	NA	TRBV28	TRBJ1-2	CASKTDIKNYGYTF	TGTGCCAGCAAGACGGACATAAAGAACTATGGCTACACCTTC
17	NA	TRBD1	TRBV27	TRBJ1-2	CASSRRGTGLRGYGYTF	TGTGCCAGCAGCCGACGTGGGACAGGCCTACGGGGCTATGGCTACACCTTC
18	NA	NA	TRBV4-1	TRBJ1-6	CASSQGQIGGRGNSPLHF	TGCGCCAGCAGCCAAGGGCAGATTGGGGGCAGGGGAAATTCACCCCTCCACTTT
15	NA	TRBD2	TRBV10-3	TRBJ2-1	CAISAGTSGSNEQFF	TGTGCCATCAGTGCCGGGACTAGCGGGAGCAATGAGCAGTTCTTC
14	NA	NA	TRBV28	TRBJ1-2	CASLSGWTDYGYTF	TGTGCCAGCTTATCGGGATGGACGGACTATGGCTACACCTTC
12	NA	NA	TRBV5-4	TRBJ2-3	CASSLVGGPQYF	TGTGCCAGCAGCTTGGTGGGGGGGCCGCAGTATTTT
16	NA	TRBD2	TRBV27	TRBJ2-5	CASSLRNSGGRETQYF	TGTGCCAGCAGTTTACGGAATAGCGGGGGCAGGGAGACCCAGTACTTC
17	NA	TRBD2	TRBV7-9	TRBJ2-5	CASSGTSGGAQGETQYF	TGTGCCAGCAGCGGGACTAGCGGGGGGGCCCAGGGAGAGACCCAGTACTTC
16	NA	NA	TRBV5-1	TRBJ1-3	CASSLGARGSGNTIYF	TGCGCCAGCAGCTTGGGCGCTCGGGGATCTGGAAACACCATATATTTT
19	NA	TRBD2	TRBV7-8	TRBJ2-5	CASSKLETSGGLYQETQYF	TGTGCCAGCAGCAAACTGGAGACTAGCGGGGGCTTGTACCAAGAGACCCAGTACTTC
13	NA	TRBD1	TRBV5-4	TRBJ1-2	CASSQDRGYGYTF	TGTGCCAGCAGCCAGGACAGGGGTTATGGCTACACCTTC
13	NA	NA	TRBV27	TRBJ2-7	CASSLSPSSGQYF	TGTGCCAGCAGTTTAAGCCCTTCTAGTGGGCAGTACTTC
12	few	TRBD2	TRBV2	TRBJ2-7	CASRGLADEQYF	TGTGCCAGCAGGGGACTAGCGGACGAGCAGTACTTC
15	few	TRBD2	TRBV9	TRBJ2-1	CASSVVASGSYEQFF	TGTGCCAGCAGCGTAGTGGCTAGCGGGAGCTATGAGCAGTTCTTC
15	NA	NA	TRBV19	TRBJ1-5	CASSLVGGGNQPQHF	TGTGCCAGTAGTCTGGTTGGGGGGGGCAATCAGCCCCAGCATTTT
14	NA	NA	TRBV5-6	TRBJ1-2	CASSLGRLSYGYTF	TGTGCCAGCAGCTTGGGCAGGCTAAGCTATGGCTACACCTTC
14	NA	TRBD1	TRBV5-6	TRBJ2-4	CASSLRTGRNSQYF	TGTGCCAGCAGCTTGAGGACAGGGAGGAACAGTCAGTACTTC